This T cell receptor beta chain was captured in a study of T cells in Graves' hyperthyroidism and ophthalmopathy. Whole-study findings and limits: Most clonotypes that expanded in the thyroid above 0.001 also showed up in blood.

Graves' hyperthyroidism is called stable when ophthalmopathy does not progress within 18 months. There were TCR beta CDR3 regions amplified from RNA transcripts. The HTBI primer set drove a first-round RT-PCR of the TCR CDR3. TCRdb used MiXCR to reprocess the multiplex PCR reads, holding one entry per CDR3 protein. Altogether around 580,000 distinct CDR3 sequences are present, about half being singletons, with the ten largest covering approximately 7.5%. This clonotype was picked up many times. Its antigen remains unknown. Input material: peripheral blood or thyroid tissue (not recorded which). This receptor was identified in a woman under 30 with Graves' hyperthyroidism.

In nucleotides, the CDR3 is TGTGCCAGCAGCCAAAATTTCAGGACAGGGACCAATTCACCCCTCCACTTT. Its protein product is CASSQNFRTGTNSPLHF. This chain joins TRBV14 and TRBJ1-6, with 8 bases that match TRBD1. Germline CDR1 is SGHDN and CDR2 is FVKESK. V trimming: 2 bases; J trimming: 7 bases; junction bases outside the gene matches: 10. CDR3 length: 17 amino acids.